This T cell receptor (beta chain) originates from a study of cytomegalovirus exposure and HLA in healthy donors. The germline V and J ends were trimmed by 10 bases and 7 bases, with 11 bases remaining between them. This CDR3 comprises 12 residues. The germline V gene encodes CDR1 SGHDN and CDR2 FVKESK. The PCR made use of 60 Vbeta and 13 Jbeta primers. Clones were sequenced by immunoSEQ multiplex PCR, and TCRdb holds only the in-frame ones, with some missing. The repertoire has about 81,000 clones, around 90% of them found once; the top ten carry less than 2.5%. Study-wide findings and caveats: Analysis was carried out at a later point, and it linked a missense DCLRE1C variant to TCR beta V- and J-gene trimming. Sequencing likely generated an artifact that appeared as a cluster of highly shared sequence variants.

In the case of this clone: Its specificity is not known.

The J gene is TRBJ1-6, the V gene TRBV14; perhaps TRBD1 as D (6 bases). The sequenced sample was PBMCs. This TCR was recovered from a man younger than 35 in good health and CMV-seronegative. The CDR3: CATKTGNSPLHF. CDR3 nucleotides: TGTGCCACCAAGACAGGAAATTCACCCCTCCACTTT.